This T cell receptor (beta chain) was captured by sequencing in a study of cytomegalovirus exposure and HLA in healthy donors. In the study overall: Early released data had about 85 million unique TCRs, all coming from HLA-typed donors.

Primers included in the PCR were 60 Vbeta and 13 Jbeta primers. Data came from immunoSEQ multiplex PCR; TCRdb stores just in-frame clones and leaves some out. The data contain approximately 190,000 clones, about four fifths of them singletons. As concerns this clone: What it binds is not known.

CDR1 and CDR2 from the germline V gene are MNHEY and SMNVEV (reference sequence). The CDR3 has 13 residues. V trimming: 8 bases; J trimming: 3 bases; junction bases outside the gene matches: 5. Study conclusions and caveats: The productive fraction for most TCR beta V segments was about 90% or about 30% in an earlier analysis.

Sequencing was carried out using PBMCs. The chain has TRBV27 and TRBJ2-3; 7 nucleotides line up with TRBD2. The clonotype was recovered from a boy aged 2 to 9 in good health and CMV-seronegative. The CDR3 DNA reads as TGTGCCAGCTTCAGAGCGGGGACAGATACGCAGTATTTT. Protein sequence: CASFRAGTDTQYF.